Following are 19 T cell receptor beta chains from one sample sequenced in a study of neoadjuvant nivolumab and ipilimumab in lung cancer. Assay used: immunoSEQ multiplex PCR; TCRdb lists only in-frame clones, some missing. The profile shows 30,000 or so clones, 75% to 95% of them singletons. The sequenced sample was peripheral blood, obtained after neoadjuvant nivolumab, alone or with ipilimumab, at or shortly before surgery. The origin of the receptors is an adult with non-small cell lung cancer.

The chain carries TRBV7-9 and TRBJ2-7, with no clear D. The length of the CDR3 is 11 residues. Germline CDR1 and CDR2: SEHNR and FQNEAQ (reference sequence). V dropped 5 bases and J dropped 3 bases, with 5 bases sitting between them. The chain's CDR3 is CASSASYEQYF. As DNA, the CDR3 is TGTGCCAGCAGCGCGAGCTACGAGCAGTACTTC.

In nucleotides, the CDR3 is TGCGCCAGCAGACGGGACAGGGGCCAAGAGACCCAGTACTTC. Protein sequence: CASRRDRGQETQYF. The J gene is TRBJ2-5, the V gene TRBV5-1, with 10 positions matching TRBD1. V was clipped by 5 bases and J by 1 base; unmatched bases: 2. This CDR3 is 14 amino acids long. The V gene's germline CDR1 is SGHRS and CDR2 YFSETQ.

The gene calls are TRBV10-1 and TRBJ2-3, with D tentatively TRBD2 (6 bases). The V end lost 6 bases, the J end lost 1 base, and 8 bases lay between the germline ends. The CDR3 has 13 amino acids. Germline loops: CDR1 WNHNN, CDR2 SYGVQD (reference sequence). This CDR3 is CASSPSGTDTQYF. CDR3 bases: TGCGCCAGCAGCCCTAGCGGCACAGATACGCAGTATTTT.

V usage is TRBV6-1 and J usage is TRBJ1-2; 7 bases are a match to TRBD1. The CDR3 is 11 amino acids. The trim removed 11 bases at V and 7 bases at J, leaving 7 bases unmatched. CDR1 is MNHNS, CDR2 SASEGT, per germline. As DNA, the CDR3 is TGTGCCGACTCAAGGGGGCTTGGCTACACCTTC. It specifies CADSRGLGYTF.

The V gene is TRBV6-5, the J gene TRBJ2-3, with D uncertain. V was cut by 6 bases and J by 0 bases, with 4 bases left in between. This CDR3 spans 12 amino acids. CDR1 MNHEY and CDR2 SVGAGI come from the germline V gene. DNA for the CDR3: TGTGCCAGCAGACCAAGCACAGATACGCAGTATTTT. Amino acid sequence: CASRPSTDTQYF.

The chain combines TRBV5-6 with TRBJ1-2; D may be TRBD1 (6 bases). The germline V gene encodes CDR1 SGHDT and CDR2 YYEEEE. The V end was cut by 2 bases, the J end by 8 bases, with 10 bases between. The CDR3 loop spans 12 amino acids. The CDR3 is CASSFTGSGYTF. The DNA for the CDR3 is TGTGCCAGCAGCTTTACAGGGAGCGGCTACACCTTC.

The V gene is TRBV4-1, the J gene TRBJ1-3; D unresolved. This CDR3 contains 13 residues. Germline V gene data show CDR1 as MGHRA and CDR2 as YSYEKL. V was shortened by 1 base and J by 8 bases, with 9 bases between the two germline ends. CDR3 nucleotides: TGCGCCAGCAGCCAAGTGATCCGGGACACCATATATTTT. It is translated as CASSQVIRDTIYF.

The CDR3 loop reads CASSLVGGGQPQHF. For the CDR3, the DNA is TGCGCCAGCAGCTTGGTTGGGGGTGGGCAGCCCCAGCATTTT. The chain uses TRBV5-1 and TRBJ1-5; perhaps TRBD1 as D (5 bases). Germline CDR1 SGHRS, CDR2 YFSETQ. V lost 0 bases, J lost 7 bases, and 11 bases lay in between. The CDR3 spans 14 residues. Full variable domain (outside the CDR3, taken from reference TRBV5-1 and TRBJ1-5): KAGVTQTPRYLIKTRGQQVTLSCSPISGHRSVSWYQQTPGQGLQFLFEYFSETQRNKGNFPGRFSGRQFSNSRSEMNVSTLELGDSALYLCASSLVGGGQPQHFGDGTRLSIL.

The chain has TRBV5-4 and TRBJ1-1; no clear D gene. Germline V lookup: CDR1 SGHNT, CDR2 YYREEE (reference sequence). The CDR3 sequence is 14 residues long. V dropped 1 base and J dropped 1 base, with 8 bases sitting between them. The CDR3 region is CASSLSGSNTEAFF. CDR3 nucleotides: TGTGCCAGCAGCTTGTCCGGCTCGAACACTGAAGCTTTCTTT.

Only a few counts were recorded for this clone. J is TRBJ1-2 and V is TRBV2; TRBD1 matches at 7 bases. V lost 6 bases, J lost 8 bases, and 6 bases stayed unmatched. Germline V CDR1 and CDR2: SNHLY, FYNNEI. The CDR3 spans 12 residues. CDR3 nucleotide sequence: TGTGCCAGCAGGCCCGGGACAGTAGGCTACACCTTC. The encoded protein is CASRPGTVGYTF.

This clone has a handful of counts. For the CDR3, the DNA is TGCGCCAGCAGTACGGGACCGCTGGATACGCAGTATTTT. Its protein product is CASSTGPLDTQYF. This chain links TRBV5-1 with TRBJ2-3; either TRBD1 or TRBD2 may fit D (5 bases each). Germline V gives CDR1 SGHRS, CDR2 YFSETQ. V lost 5 bases to trimming and J lost 6 bases, with 13 bases between them. CDR3 length: 13 residues.

The V and J genes are TRBV5-5 and TRBJ2-3; the D is unclear. The CDR3 runs to 13 residues. Between the trimmed V and J ends, which lost 1 base and 3 bases, there was a span of 6 bases. Germline values: CDR1 SGHKS, CDR2 YYEKEE (reference sequence). In DNA form, the CDR3 reads TGTGCCAGCAGCTTGACAGAGACAGATACGCAGTATTTT. It codes for CASSLTETDTQYF.

The J gene is TRBJ2-7, the V gene TRBV11-2; D remains ambiguous. Trimming pared 4 bases from V and 0 bases from J, leaving 10 bases between. Germline-derived CDR1 and CDR2 are SGHAT and FQNNGV. There are 14 residues in the CDR3. In DNA, the CDR3 is TGTGCCAGCAGCTATGTGGGCAACTCCTACGAGCAGTACTTC. The encoded protein is CASSYVGNSYEQYF. The complete variable domain, with remaining parts taken from reference TRBV11-2 and TRBJ2-7, reads EAGVAQSPRYKIIEKRQSVAFWCNPISGHATLYWYQQILGQGPKLLIQFQNNGVVDDSQLPKDRFSAERLKGVDSTLKIQPAKLEDSAVYLCASSYVGNSYEQYFGPGTRLTVT.

The rearrangement uses TRBV10-3 and TRBJ1-2, with D maybe TRBD1 (5 bases). Germline CDR1 ENHRY, CDR2 SYGVKD. Trimming shortened V by 2 bases and J by 4 bases, and 11 bases separated the two germline ends. This CDR3 contains 14 residues. In DNA form, the CDR3 reads TGTGCCATCAGTGAGCGGGGGGACGGCTATGGCTACACCTTC. As protein: CAISERGDGYGYTF.

The chain uses TRBV19 and TRBJ2-7; the D gene is possibly TRBD2 (6 bases). The V end was cut by 1 base, the J end by 2 bases, with 18 bases between. The CDR3 is made up of 17 amino acids. Germline V gene sequence: CDR1 LNHDA, CDR2 SQIVND (reference sequence). CDR3 protein: CASSIGRRGPTPYEQYF. For the CDR3, the DNA is TGTGCCAGTAGTATAGGACGGAGGGGCCCAACCCCCTACGAGCAGTACTTC.

The V call is TRBV18, the J call TRBJ2-2; D possibly corresponds to TRBD1 (6 bases). This CDR3 is 16 amino acids long. Germline V lookup: CDR1 KGHSH, CDR2 LQKENI. V was cut by 6 bases and J by 1 base, with 15 bases left in between. This chain's CDR3 is CASSARDIQNTGELFF. The CDR3 DNA reads as TGTGCCAGCTCCGCCCGGGACATTCAGAACACCGGGGAGCTGTTTTTT.

This chain uses TRBV5-4 with TRBJ1-4, with 7 bases that match TRBD1. This CDR3 spans 14 amino acids. CDR1 is SGHNT, CDR2 YYREEE, per germline (reference sequence). J gave up 4 bases and V 4 bases, and 4 bases lay outside the gene matches. This chain's CDR3 is CASSPGGRNEKLFF. CDR3 nucleotide sequence: TGTGCCAGCAGCCCAGGGGGACGTAATGAAAAACTGTTTTTT.

The V call is TRBV2, the J call TRBJ1-6; 8 bases match TRBD1. The V gene's germline CDR1 is SNHLY and CDR2 FYNNEI. The CDR3 extends over 14 amino acids. V lost 6 bases, J lost 7 bases, and 5 bases stayed unmatched. DNA of the CDR3: TGTGCCAGCAGGCCGGACAGGGCCAATTCACCCCTCCACTTT. Residues: CASRPDRANSPLHF. The full variable domain, rest sourced from reference TRBV2 and TRBJ1-6, is EPEVTQTPSHQVTQMGQEVILRCVPISNHLYFYWYRQILGQKVEFLVSFYNNEISEKSEIFDDQFSVERPDGSNFTLKIRSTKLEDSAMYFCASRPDRANSPLHFGNGTRLTVT.

This clone was detected once. The chain is built from TRBV6-5 and TRBJ1-2, with 11 bases identical to TRBD1. The V gene's germline CDR1 is MNHEY and CDR2 SVGAGI. The length of the CDR3 is 15 residues. V lost 2 bases and J lost 5; bases outside the gene matches: 4. CDR3 amino acids: CASSYRDRGLYGYTF. In DNA form, the CDR3 reads TGTGCCAGCAGTTACAGGGACAGGGGGTTATATGGCTACACCTTC.